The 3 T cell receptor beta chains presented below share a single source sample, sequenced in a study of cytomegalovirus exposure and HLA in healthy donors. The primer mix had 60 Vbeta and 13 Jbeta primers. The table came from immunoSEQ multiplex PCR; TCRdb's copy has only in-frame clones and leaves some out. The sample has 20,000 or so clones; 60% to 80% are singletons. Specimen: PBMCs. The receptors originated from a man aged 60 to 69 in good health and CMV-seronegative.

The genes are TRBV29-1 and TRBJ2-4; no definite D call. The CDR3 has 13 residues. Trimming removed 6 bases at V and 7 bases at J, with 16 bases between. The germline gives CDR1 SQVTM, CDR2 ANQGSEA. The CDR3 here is CSVVVQAVNIQYF. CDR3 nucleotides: TGCAGCGTAGTAGTTCAGGCAGTTAACATTCAGTACTTC.

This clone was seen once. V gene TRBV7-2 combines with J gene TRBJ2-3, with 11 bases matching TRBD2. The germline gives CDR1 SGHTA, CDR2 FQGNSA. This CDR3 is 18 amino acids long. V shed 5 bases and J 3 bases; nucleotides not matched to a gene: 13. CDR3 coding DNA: TGTGCCAGCAGCCGTACCGGGACTAGCGGAGGAAAAACAGATACGCAGTATTTT. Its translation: CASSRTGTSGGKTDTQYF.

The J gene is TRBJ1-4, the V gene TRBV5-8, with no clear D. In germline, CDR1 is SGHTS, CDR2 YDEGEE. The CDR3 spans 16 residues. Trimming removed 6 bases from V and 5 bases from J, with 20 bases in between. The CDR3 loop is CASTSQPGLMNEKLFF. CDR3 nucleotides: TGTGCCAGCACCTCACAGCCGGGGTTGATGAATGAAAAACTGTTTTTT. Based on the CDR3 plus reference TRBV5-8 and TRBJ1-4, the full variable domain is EAGVTQSPTHLIKTRGQQATLRCSPISGHTSVYWYQQALGLGLQFLLWYDEGEERNRGNFPPRFSGRQFPNYSSELNVNALELEDSALYLCASTSQPGLMNEKLFFGSGTQLSVL.